This is a list of T cell receptor beta chains from one sample in a study of blood T cell repertoires in COVID-19. Some clones are missing from TCRdb's copy, which holds only in-frame ones; the method was immunoSEQ multiplex PCR. The data contain 220,000 or so clones, 84% of them singletons. Source material: peripheral blood. Receptor source: a man aged 25-45 years with active or convalescent COVID-19. Both conserved end residues are trimmed from each CDR3.

V gene,CDR3 protein
TRBV29-1,SVAQSPGTNEKLF
TRBV4-1,ASSQGGNNSPLH
TRBV9,ASSVGDSRGDEQF
TRBV6-5,ASSYPPAGSSYEQY
TRBV12-5,ASGYPGLAGVNEQF
TRBV9,ASSVSRGSGNTIY
TRBV6-5,ASNPTGGSDTQY
TRBV7-2,ASSETSGGIYEQY
TRBV7-2,ASSLGGLAGVGEQF
TRBV27,ASSLQGGDTQY
TRBV10-1,ASSETPRVHEKLF
TRBV6-2/TRBV6-3,ASSFGLAGGYEQY
TRBV5-8,ASSGRGKGSPLH
TRBV7-3,ASRPTGVETGELF
TRBV4-3,ASSPNYRVRRTNEKLF
TRBV7-3,ASSLMGGQEIQY
TRBV5-6,ASSLLGQGRDEKLF
TRBV2,ASRLRGSMNTEAF
TRBV13,ASSSPGQGSNNEQF
TRBV19,ASSISDSPLH
TRBV4-1,ASSQVRDRPQETQY
TRBV12-5,ASSRGDTGELF
TRBV7-8,ASSLEGGSSYEQY
TRBV2,ASEGWLNTEAF
TRBV3-1/TRBV3-2,ASSQTSIRETQY
TRBV7-6,ASTVLAGGPGEQF
TRBV15,ATSNARSADRSGELF
TRBV14,ASSQDWASGHMADTQY
TRBV5-1,ASSFRRMRGQGYT
TRBV7-2,ASSFRGGASTDTQY
TRBV4-2,ASSPAGGEAF
TRBV6-1,ASSDRSLRVTEAF
TRBV10-1,ASQDSLNEKLF
TRBV4-3,ASSQDSSGVNNEQF
TRBV27,ASSPWGVTDSPLH
TRBV5-8,ASSYTGGGQPQH
TRBV15,ATALDRGSDTQY
TRBV4-3,ASSQDRGGSSYEQY
TRBV28,ASSPPKGDNNEKLF
TRBV19,ASSIRGPQSTGELF
TRBV5-1,ASSLGAGNEKLF
TRBV3-1/TRBV3-2,ASSQVPGTGSSTEAF
TRBV19,ASSEDRLGAYGYT
TRBV27,ASSAWTGNTEAF
TRBV3-1/TRBV3-2,ASSLRTGQLGYT
TRBV7-3,ASSPGGGERGSSYNEQF
TRBV6-5,ASIIDRVGEKLF
TRBV12-5,ASAETGSYEQY
TRBV5-1,ASSPGLAEITDTQY
TRBV6-5,ASTRGRGTEAF